Below, 23 T cell receptor beta chains from the same sample are listed, as sequenced in a study of Graves' ophthalmopathy and Graves' hyperthyroidism. CDR3 regions of TCR beta were amplified from RNA transcripts. Second-round multiplex PCR came after a first-round RT-PCR that employed HTBI primers. TCRdb analysed the multiplex PCR reads with MiXCR anew, one entry per CDR3 protein. The repertoire has 350,000 to 400,000 distinct CDR3 sequences, about 17% of them found once; the top ten carry more than 1.5%. Sequenced material: peripheral blood. All receptors come from a woman between 18 and 30 years old with Graves' ophthalmopathy.

This clonotype occurred many times. The chain links TRBV29-1 to TRBJ1-3; D gene unclear. V lost 2 bases and J lost 0, with 5 bases in between. This CDR3 has 13 amino acids. CDR1 and CDR2 from the germline V gene are SQVTM and ANQGSEA. The CDR3 loop reads CSVELFSGNTIYF. The CDR3 nucleotides read TGCAGCGTTGAACTATTCTCTGGAAACACCATATATTTT.

The table lists this clonotype with many counts. This rearrangement joins TRBV10-3 to TRBJ2-7, with TRBD2 matching over 9 bases. Unmatched junction bases numbered 10, after V lost 8 bases and J lost 5 bases. The CDR3 runs 14 residues. CDR1 and CDR2 from the germline V gene are ENHRY and SYGVKD. The DNA for the CDR3 is TGTGCCATCGGGGAAGCGGGAGGTTGGCACGAGCAGTACTTC. Its translation is CAIGEAGGWHEQYF.

This clonotype was detected only once. The J gene is TRBJ2-7, the V gene TRBV27; TRBD2 matches at 10 bases. This CDR3 comprises 16 residues. Germline values: CDR1 MNHEY, CDR2 SMNVEV (reference sequence). V shed 5 bases, J shed 7 bases, and the junction held 14 bases outside the gene matches. The CDR3 bases are TGTGCCAGCAGTAGACACTCTAGCGGGAGAATTGCGGAGCAGTACTTC. Amino acid sequence: CASSRHSSGRIAEQYF.

J is TRBJ2-5 and V is TRBV7-3, with 8 bases that match TRBD2. In germline, CDR1 is SGHTA, CDR2 FQGTGA. The length of the CDR3 is 15 residues. Trimming cost V 5 bases and J 2 bases; bases outside gene matches: 7. The CDR3 reads CASSLSGMRQETQYF. CDR3 nucleotide sequence: TGTGCCAGCAGCCTTAGCGGGATGAGACAAGAGACCCAGTACTTC.

There are many counts of this clonotype. The gene calls are TRBV4-1 and TRBJ2-5; D ambiguous. Germline V gives CDR1 MGHRA, CDR2 YSYEKL. CDR3 length equals 14 residues. Trimming took 0 bases from V and 5 from J, leaving 10 bases between them. CDR3 bases: TGCGCCAGCAGCCAAGATCCCGTGGATGAGACCCAGTACTTC. Protein: CASSQDPVDETQYF.

This clonotype has at least ten counts. The chain is built from TRBV7-2 and TRBJ2-7, with TRBD1 identical over 7 bases. Germline V gives CDR1 SGHTA, CDR2 FQGNSA. The CDR3 has 16 residues. The ends lost 5 bases at V and 0 bases at J; junction bases unmatched: 10. Written as DNA, the CDR3 is TGTGCCAGCAGCCGCCGTAGACAGGGATCCTCCTACGAGCAGTACTTC. Its protein is CASSRRRQGSSYEQYF.

This clonotype was detected many times. The chain couples TRBV11-2 to TRBJ2-4; TRBD1 might be the D (6 bases). CDR3 size: 15 residues. Germline loops: CDR1 SGHAT, CDR2 FQNNGV. V lost 4 bases to trimming and J lost 4 bases, with 14 bases between them. CDR3 protein: CASSSPGRGKNIQYF. As DNA, the CDR3 is TGTGCCAGCAGCTCACCTGGTAGGGGGAAAAACATTCAGTACTTC.

The J gene is TRBJ1-1, the V gene TRBV27; D uncertain. Per the germline V gene, CDR1 is MNHEY and CDR2 is SMNVEV (reference sequence). The CDR3 contains 15 residues. V was clipped by 6 bases and J by 1 base, with 15 bases between them. The CDR3 DNA is TGTGCCAGCAGCCACCCCCGCTTCTCGAACACTGAAGCTTTCTTT. Translating it yields CASSHPRFSNTEAFF.

This clonotype was seen at least ten times. This chain joins TRBV19 and TRBJ1-6; no reliable D call. With 9 bases removed from V and 7 bases from J, the gap between germline ends came to 10 bases. The germline V gene has CDR1 LNHDA and CDR2 SQIVND (reference sequence). This CDR3 contains 12 residues. For the CDR3, the DNA is TGTGCCAGCCGGGATGCCAATTCACCCCTCCACTTT. It encodes CASRDANSPLHF.

This clonotype was seen a handful of times. The chain uses TRBV28 and TRBJ2-7, with 8 nucleotides matching TRBD1. Losses at the gene ends were 6 bases for V and 6 bases for J; bases not matched to a gene: 7. Germline V gene lookup returns CDR1 MDHEN and CDR2 SYDVKM. The CDR3 totals 13 residues. CDR3 DNA: TGTGCCAGCAGCCAGGGACAGGTCGGCGAGCAGTACTTC. Protein: CASSQGQVGEQYF.

The V call is TRBV6-1, the J call TRBJ1-5, with D perhaps TRBD1 (6 bases). V lost 3 bases and J 6 bases, leaving 18 bases between the germline ends. The CDR3 extends over 16 amino acids. Per germline, CDR1 MNHNS and CDR2 SASEGT. In DNA form, the CDR3 reads TGTGCCAGCAGTGAGCCTGTCGGCGGGGGCAGTCAGCCCCAGCATTTT. Its protein product is CASSEPVGGGSQPQHF.

This clonotype was detected ten times or more. The chain links TRBV28 to TRBJ2-6; D unresolved. This CDR3 is 13 amino acids long. CDR1 and CDR2 from the germline V gene are MDHEN and SYDVKM. With 8 bases removed from V and 4 bases from J, the gap between germline ends came to 9 bases. CDR3 in DNA: TGTGCCAGCCTCGAGCTCGGGGCCAACGTCCTGACTTTC. The encoded protein is CASLELGANVLTF.

There are many counts of this clonotype. The genes are TRBV12-3 or TRBV12-4 and TRBJ1-1; D remains unclear. V lost 6 bases to trimming and J lost 2 bases, with 22 bases between them. The CDR3 is made up of 17 amino acids. The CDR3 here is CASSLSSGRRFNTEAFF. As DNA, the CDR3 is TGTGCCAGCAGCCTAAGTAGCGGTCGGCGGTTTAACACTGAAGCTTTCTTT.

This clonotype was seen repeatedly, ten times or more. The gene calls are TRBV5-4 and TRBJ2-7; D may be TRBD2 (7 bases). The CDR3 loop spans 16 amino acids. The germline V gene has CDR1 SGHNT and CDR2 YYREEE (reference sequence). Trimming removed 7 bases from V and 6 bases from J, with 26 bases in between. The CDR3 sequence is CASGSLKRGALREQYF. The CDR3, as DNA: TGTGCCAGCGGATCACTCAAACGGGGGGCACTACGCGAGCAGTACTTC.

The table lists this clonotype with many counts. The V call is TRBV10-3, the J call TRBJ1-6, with D uncertain. CDR1 is ENHRY, CDR2 SYGVKD, per germline. Between the trimmed V and J ends, which lost 6 bases and 7 bases, there was a span of 10 bases. The CDR3 is 13 amino acids. The CDR3 region has the DNA TGTGCCATCAGAATTGGGGAGAATTCACCCCTCCACTTT. Translation gives CAIRIGENSPLHF.

This clonotype was picked up a small number of times. The chain combines TRBV3-1 with TRBJ1-1; the match to TRBD1 covers 7 bases. This CDR3 is 16 amino acids long. V dropped 2 bases and J dropped 1; count of bases not matched to a gene: 7. Germline loops: CDR1 LGHDT, CDR2 YNNKEL (reference sequence). This CDR3 reads CASSQYKGTANTEAFF. The DNA for the CDR3 is TGTGCCAGCAGCCAATACAAGGGGACAGCGAACACTGAAGCTTTCTTT.

This clonotype has at least ten counts. The J gene is TRBJ2-5, the V gene TRBV7-2; D is undetermined. Germline V gene sequence: CDR1 SGHTA, CDR2 FQGNSA. CDR3 size: 16 residues. Trimming removed 3 bases from V and 2 bases from J, with 16 bases in between. The CDR3 spells CASSLHQPLVQETQYF. DNA for the CDR3: TGTGCCAGCAGCTTGCATCAACCACTCGTTCAAGAGACCCAGTACTTC. Looking up the rest from reference TRBV7-2 and TRBJ2-5 gives the full variable domain: GAGVSQSPSNKVTEKGKDVELRCDPISGHTALYWYRQSLGQGLEFLIYFQGNSAPDKSGLPSDRFSAERTGGSVSTLTIQRTQQEDSAVYLCASSLHQPLVQETQYFGPGTRLLVL.

This clonotype has a count of ten or more. V usage is TRBV5-6 and J usage is TRBJ2-5; D remains ambiguous. Per germline, CDR1 SGHDT and CDR2 YYEEEE. V lost 4 bases and J 5 bases, leaving 30 bases between the germline ends. This CDR3 is 19 amino acids long. DNA for the CDR3: TGTGCCAGCAGCCCGGGCCGCCGTTGGTCTTTGATGTCTTCGGAGACCCAGTACTTC. Translating it yields CASSPGRRWSLMSSETQYF.

This clonotype occurred many times. This rearrangement joins TRBV6-1 to TRBJ2-7, with TRBD1 matching over 7 bases. This CDR3 has 15 amino acids. V was pared by 7 bases and J by 2 bases, with 11 bases of the junction left unmatched. Germline V CDR1 and CDR2: MNHNS, SASEGT. CDR3 region: CASTMDRSSTYEQYF. The CDR3 DNA sequence: TGTGCCAGCACCATGGACAGGAGCTCTACCTACGAGCAGTACTTC.

This clonotype has a handful of counts. The gene calls are TRBV5-1 and TRBJ2-5, with D perhaps TRBD1 or TRBD2 (6 bases each). This CDR3 is built from 15 residues. V lost 4 bases, J lost 0 bases, and 13 bases lay in between. From germline, CDR1 is SGHRS and CDR2 YFSETQ. The CDR3 loop is CASSIAGHDQETQYF. CDR3 DNA sequence: TGCGCCAGCAGCATCGCGGGACACGACCAAGAGACCCAGTACTTC.

This clonotype showed up many times. V and J are TRBV27 and TRBJ1-1; D not resolved. CDR3 length: 16 amino acids. CDR1 and CDR2 from the germline V gene are MNHEY and SMNVEV (reference sequence). V gave up 3 bases and J gave up 4 bases, with 18 bases separating them. This CDR3 reads CASSFLARSTPTEAFF. The CDR3 DNA follows: TGTGCCAGCAGTTTTTTGGCACGATCAACCCCCACTGAAGCTTTCTTT.

This clonotype was counted between two and nine times. The chain couples TRBV7-9 to TRBJ1-1; a possible D gene is TRBD1 (5 bases). CDR3 length equals 15 residues. Per germline, CDR1 SEHNR and CDR2 FQNEAQ (reference sequence). Trimming shortened V by 5 bases and J by 4 bases, and 17 bases separated the two germline ends. The CDR3, as DNA: TGTGCCAGCAGCCACCCGGGGGACGGGGGCACTGAAGCTTTCTTT. This gives the protein CASSHPGDGGTEAFF. Full variable domain (missing parts from reference TRBV7-9 and TRBJ1-1): DTGVSQNPRHKITKRGQNVTFRCDPISEHNRLYWYRQTLGQGPEFLTYFQNEAQLEKSRLLSDRFSAERPKGSFSTLEIQRTEQGDSAMYLCASSHPGDGGTEAFFGQGTRLTVV.

The V gene is TRBV19, the J gene TRBJ1-1; D possibly corresponds to TRBD1 (5 bases). Germline CDR1 LNHDA, CDR2 SQIVND (reference sequence). The V end was cut by 3 bases, the J end by 3 bases, with 23 bases between. The CDR3 spans 18 residues. CDR3 nucleotides: TGTGCCAGTAGTATGGGACGAGGGTCAGACCCCGGGGACACTGAAGCTTTCTTT. Translation gives CASSMGRGSDPGDTEAFF.